This TCR beta chain comes out of a study of T-cell reconstitution after alpha-beta-depleted transplantation in children. Findings of the study overall: Roughly two months post-transplant, alpha-beta T cells reportedly originated from several hundred graft clones that had expanded. When one year had passed after transplant, most T-cell counts and diversity came from newly produced T cells.

At least ten counts were recorded for this clonotype. The target antigen is unknown. The TCRbeta library was prepared with unique molecular identifiers. TCRdb processed the PCR reads anew with MiXCR; each CDR3 protein has one entry. This table holds hundreds of thousands of distinct CDR3 sequences, about 12% found once. The V and J ends lost 7 bases and 9 bases respectively, with 10 bases between them. This CDR3 contains 11 residues. In germline, CDR1 is SNHLY, CDR2 FYNNEI. The origin of this receptor is a girl aged 2-10 years with congenital amegakaryocytic thrombocytopenia, due to receive a stem cell transplant. The chain joins TRBV2 to TRBJ2-1; TRBD2 might be the D (5 bases). The sequenced sample was PBMCs, obtained before TCRalphabeta/CD19-depleted stem cell transplant. The CDR3 protein is CASTSWAEQFF. The CDR3 DNA is TGTGCCAGCACTAGCTGGGCTGAGCAGTTCTTC.